The 16 T cell receptor beta chains given below trace back to one sample, sequenced in a study of shared clonotypes between healthy human individuals. TCRdb's copy holds only in-frame clones and misses some; the assay was immunoSEQ multiplex PCR. The repertoire holds roughly 2,300,000 clones, under 95% seen once, with about 0.41% in the top ten. The sample consisted of naive CD4+ T cells from PBMCs. Subset here: CD45RA+ positively selected. All receptors derive from a man aged 18 to 29 in good health. Some clones in this sample may be carry-over from other donors' samples.

A single count supports this clone. The V call is TRBV7-2, the J call TRBJ1-5; a possible D gene is TRBD1 (5 bases). Germline CDR1 SGHTA, CDR2 FQGNSA. Trimming took off 8 bases at V and 5 bases at J, with 16 bases between the two ends. The CDR3 totals 14 residues. The CDR3 coding sequence is TGTGCCAGCTCTGGGATCGGGGGTTATCAGCCCCAGCATTTT. This sequence encodes CASSGIGGYQPQHF.

Turning to this clone: Other DNA sequences within the sample encode an identical CDR3. This chain connects TRBV6-6 to TRBJ2-7; D gene ambiguous. V lost 0 bases and J lost 3, with 6 bases in between. Germline V gene data show CDR1 as MNHNY and CDR2 as SVGAGI (reference sequence). The CDR3 totals 13 residues. The chain's CDR3 is CASSYSIGYEQYF. The CDR3 DNA reads as TGTGCCAGCAGTTACTCGATCGGCTACGAGCAGTACTTC.

This rearrangement joins TRBV7-6 to TRBJ2-7, with TRBD1 identical over 7 bases. This CDR3 spans 14 amino acids. Germline trimming cut 7 bases from V and 3 bases from J; bases unmatched to any gene: 9. Per germline, CDR1 SGHVS and CDR2 FNYEAQ. CDR3 DNA sequence: TGTGCCAGCACATCCCGACAGGGTTTCTACGAGCAGTACTTC. This encodes CASTSRQGFYEQYF.

The V gene is TRBV6-1, the J gene TRBJ2-4; D is possibly TRBD1 (6 bases). CDR1 is MNHNS, CDR2 SASEGT, per germline. The CDR3 is 13 amino acids. V lost 7 bases and J 8 bases, leaving 15 bases between the germline ends. The CDR3 nucleotides read TGTGCCAGCATCGACAGGAGGAGTTACATTCAGTACTTC. Encoded protein: CASIDRRSYIQYF.

The J gene is TRBJ2-3, the V gene TRBV27, with D possibly matching TRBD1 (5 bases). The CDR3 is 15 residues long. With 2 bases removed from V and 6 bases from J, the gap between germline ends came to 15 bases. CDR1 is MNHEY, CDR2 SMNVEV, per germline (reference sequence). Here the CDR3 DNA reads TGTGCCAGCAGTTTAGGGGCAGGGATCAGGGATACGCAGTATTTT. The encoded protein is CASSLGAGIRDTQYF.

The chain carries TRBV2 and TRBJ2-1; D unclear. Trimming left V 3 bases short and J 0 bases short, with 15 bases between. CDR3 length equals 17 residues. The germline V gene has CDR1 SNHLY and CDR2 FYNNEI. The CDR3 sequence is CASSDPTAISSYNEQFF. The CDR3, as DNA: TGTGCCAGCAGTGATCCGACGGCCATCAGCTCCTACAATGAGCAGTTCTTC.

This clone came up once. Different DNA sequences within this sample yield the same CDR3. The genes are TRBV28 and TRBJ2-2; D remains unclear. CDR3 size: 14 residues. Trimming cost V 2 bases and J 1 base, with 5 bases left between them. Germline assignment: CDR1 MDHEN and CDR2 SYDVKM. The CDR3 region is CASSLQRNTGELFF. The CDR3 DNA reads as TGTGCCAGCAGTTTACAGCGGAACACCGGGGAGCTGTTTTTT.

With respect to this clone: This CDR3 is also generated by other DNA sequences in the sample. The V call is TRBV18, the J call TRBJ1-1; D gene ambiguous. The CDR3 loop spans 13 amino acids. Trimming took 1 base from V and 5 from J, leaving 8 bases between them. Germline V CDR1 and CDR2: KGHSH, LQKENI. The CDR3 spells CASSPLVGTEAFF. The CDR3 coding sequence is TGTGCCAGCTCACCACTGGTGGGGACTGAAGCTTTCTTT.

The J gene is TRBJ2-1, the V gene TRBV5-1; 7 nucleotides line up with TRBD1. With V trimmed by 1 base and J by 7 bases, 5 bases remained unmatched. This CDR3 is built from 14 residues. Germline CDR1 and CDR2: SGHRS and YFSETQ. The CDR3 sequence is CASSLIQGNNEQFF. The CDR3 nucleotides read TGCGCCAGCAGCTTGATACAGGGGAATAATGAGCAGTTCTTC.

V usage is TRBV6-1 and J usage is TRBJ1-1, with 9 bases aligning to TRBD1. Germline values: CDR1 MNHNS, CDR2 SASEGT. Trimming removed 8 bases from V and 6 bases from J; junction bases left unmatched: 13. This CDR3 spans 15 amino acids. The CDR3 region has the DNA TGTGCCAGCCCCGGACAGGGGCGTTTGGGGGCTGAAGCTTTCTTT. Translated: CASPGQGRLGAEAFF.

The chain combines TRBV5-1 with TRBJ2-7; 7 bases are a match to TRBD2. Germline assignment: CDR1 SGHRS and CDR2 YFSETQ. Germline trimming cut 0 bases from V and 6 bases from J; bases unmatched to any gene: 3. The CDR3 consists of 13 residues. This CDR3 is CASSLVLAFEQYF. The CDR3 DNA sequence: TGCGCCAGCAGCTTGGTACTAGCGTTCGAGCAGTACTTC. Combining the CDR3 with reference TRBV5-1 and TRBJ2-7 gives the whole variable domain KAGVTQTPRYLIKTRGQQVTLSCSPISGHRSVSWYQQTPGQGLQFLFEYFSETQRNKGNFPGRFSGRQFSNSRSEMNVSTLELGDSALYLCASSLVLAFEQYFGPGTRLTVT.

The count of this clone is one. The identical CDR3 is also encoded by other nucleotide sequences in the sample. The gene calls are TRBV28 and TRBJ2-3; D remains unclear. The CDR3 spans 12 residues. Germline CDR1 reads MDHEN; CDR2 reads SYDVKM. V lost 6 bases and J lost 6, with 10 bases in between. The CDR3, as DNA: TGTGCCAGCAGCCTATTGAGGGATACGCAGTATTTT. It specifies CASSLLRDTQYF. Full variable domain (missing parts from reference TRBV28 and TRBJ2-3): DVKVTQSSRYLVKRTGEKVFLECVQDMDHENMFWYRQDPGLGLRLIYFSYDVKMKEKGDIPEGYSVSREKKERFSLILESASTNQTSMYLCASSLLRDTQYFGPGTRLTVL.

Of note for this clone: The same CDR3 can be traced to other DNA sequences in this sample. The CDR3 DNA sequence: TGCAGTGCCAACGACGGGAAGCCCCAGCATTTT. As protein: CSANDGKPQHF. This chain links TRBV20-1 with TRBJ1-5; D not resolved. Trimming left V 6 bases short and J 8 bases short, with 11 bases between. Germline-derived CDR1 and CDR2 are DFQATT and SNEGSKA (reference sequence). This CDR3 is 11 amino acids long.

V is TRBV18 and J is TRBJ2-3, with TRBD2 as a possible D gene (5 bases). Trimming shortened V by 3 bases and J by 2 bases, and 15 bases separated the two germline ends. The CDR3 length is 16 residues. The germline V gene encodes CDR1 KGHSH and CDR2 LQKENI. The CDR3 loop reads CASSPGFYGNTDTQYF. The DNA for the CDR3 is TGTGCCAGCTCACCTGGCTTTTACGGGAACACAGATACGCAGTATTTT.

The chain has TRBV19 and TRBJ1-1, with a weak D call TRBD1 (5 bases). This CDR3 comprises 15 residues. V gave up 3 bases and J gave up 11 bases, with 22 bases separating them. From germline, CDR1 is LNHDA and CDR2 SQIVND (reference sequence). DNA of the CDR3: TGTGCCAGTAGTATGGCCAGCGGGGCCAGAGCGTATGCTTTCTTT. Its protein is CASSMASGARAYAFF.

The chain links TRBV5-1 to TRBJ2-5; D is possibly TRBD2 (6 bases). This CDR3 has 17 amino acids. The ends were cut back, 4 bases at V and 1 base at J, with 20 bases in the middle. Germline V gene data show CDR1 as SGHRS and CDR2 as YFSETQ. The CDR3 region has the DNA TGCGCCAGCAGCCTGGTCCTTAGCGGAGACATCCAAGAGACCCAGTACTTC. This translates into CASSLVLSGDIQETQYF.